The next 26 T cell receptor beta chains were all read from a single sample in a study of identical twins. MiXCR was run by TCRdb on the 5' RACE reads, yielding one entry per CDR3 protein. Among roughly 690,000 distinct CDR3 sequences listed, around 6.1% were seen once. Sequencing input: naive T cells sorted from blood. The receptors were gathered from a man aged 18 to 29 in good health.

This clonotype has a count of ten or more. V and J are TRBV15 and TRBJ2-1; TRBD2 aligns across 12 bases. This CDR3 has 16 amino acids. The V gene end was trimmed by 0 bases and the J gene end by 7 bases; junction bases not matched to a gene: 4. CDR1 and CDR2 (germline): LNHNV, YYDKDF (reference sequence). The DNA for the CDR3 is TGTGCCACCAGCAGAGAGGCCCTAGCGGGAGGGAATGAGCAGTTCTTC. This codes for CATSREALAGGNEQFF.

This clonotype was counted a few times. Written as DNA, the CDR3 is TGTGCCTGGAGTGAGGGGAGTCAGCCCCAGCATTTT. Amino acids: CAWSEGSQPQHF. V and J are TRBV30 and TRBJ1-5; D is perhaps TRBD1 (5 bases). Germline assignment: CDR1 GTSNPN and CDR2 SVGIG (reference sequence). The CDR3 loop spans 12 amino acids. Trimming took 1 base from V and 6 from J, leaving 7 bases between them.

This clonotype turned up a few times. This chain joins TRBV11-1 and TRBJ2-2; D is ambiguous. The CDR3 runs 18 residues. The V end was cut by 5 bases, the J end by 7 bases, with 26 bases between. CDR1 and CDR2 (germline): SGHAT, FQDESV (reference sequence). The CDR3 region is CASSGYSSSGSRGGELFF. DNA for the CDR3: TGTGCCAGCAGCGGATATTCTTCGAGTGGTTCCCGTGGCGGGGAGCTGTTTTTT.

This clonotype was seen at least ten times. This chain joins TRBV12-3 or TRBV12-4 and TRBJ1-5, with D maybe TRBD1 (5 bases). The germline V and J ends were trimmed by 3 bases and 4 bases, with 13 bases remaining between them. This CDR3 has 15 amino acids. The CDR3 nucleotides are TGTGCCAGCAGTTTGACCGGGACGGGGAATCAGCCCCAGCATTTT. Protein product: CASSLTGTGNQPQHF.

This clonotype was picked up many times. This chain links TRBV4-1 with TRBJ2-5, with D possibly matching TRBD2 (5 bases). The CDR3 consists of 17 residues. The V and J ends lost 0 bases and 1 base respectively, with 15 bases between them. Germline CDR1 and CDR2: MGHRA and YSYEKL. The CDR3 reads CASSQDPKGGLQETQYF. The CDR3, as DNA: TGCGCCAGCAGCCAAGACCCCAAGGGCGGACTCCAAGAGACCCAGTACTTC.

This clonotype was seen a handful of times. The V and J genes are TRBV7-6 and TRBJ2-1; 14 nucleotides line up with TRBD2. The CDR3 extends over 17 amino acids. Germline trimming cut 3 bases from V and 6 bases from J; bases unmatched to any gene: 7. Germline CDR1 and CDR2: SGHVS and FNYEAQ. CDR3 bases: TGTGCCAGCAGCTTTAGACTAGCGGGAGGGATAGGCAATGAGCAGTTCTTC. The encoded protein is CASSFRLAGGIGNEQFF.

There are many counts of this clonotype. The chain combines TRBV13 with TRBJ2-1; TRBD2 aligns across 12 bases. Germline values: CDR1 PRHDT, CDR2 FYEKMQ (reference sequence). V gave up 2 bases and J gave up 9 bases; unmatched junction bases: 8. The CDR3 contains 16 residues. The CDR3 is CASSLRSSGRGGEQFF. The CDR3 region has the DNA TGTGCCAGCAGCTTAAGGTCTAGCGGGAGGGGTGGTGAGCAGTTCTTC.

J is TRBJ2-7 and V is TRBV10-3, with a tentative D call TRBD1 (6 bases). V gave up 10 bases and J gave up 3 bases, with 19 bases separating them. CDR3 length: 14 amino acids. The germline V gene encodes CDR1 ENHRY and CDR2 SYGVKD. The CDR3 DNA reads TGTGCCACCCCACACAGGGATAGGAGCTACGAGCAGTACGTC. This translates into CATPHRDRSYEQYV.

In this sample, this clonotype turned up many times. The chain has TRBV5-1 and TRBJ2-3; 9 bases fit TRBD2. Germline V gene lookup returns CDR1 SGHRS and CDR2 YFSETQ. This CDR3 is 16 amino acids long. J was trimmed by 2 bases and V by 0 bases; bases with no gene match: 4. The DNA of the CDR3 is TGCGCCAGCAGCTTGGCCGGGACTAGCAACACAGATACGCAGTATTTT. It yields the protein CASSLAGTSNTDTQYF.

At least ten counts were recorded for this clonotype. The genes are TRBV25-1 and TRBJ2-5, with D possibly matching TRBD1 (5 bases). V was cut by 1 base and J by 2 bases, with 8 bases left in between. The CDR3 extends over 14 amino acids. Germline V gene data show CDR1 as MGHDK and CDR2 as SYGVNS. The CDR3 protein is CASSEWGEQETQYF. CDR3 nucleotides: TGTGCCAGCAGTGAATGGGGCGAACAAGAGACCCAGTACTTC.

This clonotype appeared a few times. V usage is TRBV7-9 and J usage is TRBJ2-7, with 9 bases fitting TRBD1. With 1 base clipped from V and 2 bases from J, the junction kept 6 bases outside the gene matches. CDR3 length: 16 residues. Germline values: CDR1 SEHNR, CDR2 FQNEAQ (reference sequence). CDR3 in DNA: TGTGCCAGCAGCTTAGAATGGGACAGGGTAGCCTACGAGCAGTACTTC. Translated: CASSLEWDRVAYEQYF. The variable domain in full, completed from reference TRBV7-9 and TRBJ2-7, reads DTGVSQNPRHKITKRGQNVTFRCDPISEHNRLYWYRQTLGQGPEFLTYFQNEAQLEKSRLLSDRFSAERPKGSFSTLEIQRTEQGDSAMYLCASSLEWDRVAYEQYFGPGTRLTVT.

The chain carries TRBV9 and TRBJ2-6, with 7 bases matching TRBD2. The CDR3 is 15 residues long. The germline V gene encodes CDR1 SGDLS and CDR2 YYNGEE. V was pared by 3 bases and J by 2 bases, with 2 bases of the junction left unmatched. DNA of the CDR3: TGTGCCAGCAGCGGGGGGGGTCCTGGGGCCAACGTCCTGACTTTC. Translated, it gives CASSGGGPGANVLTF.

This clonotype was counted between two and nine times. The DNA for the CDR3 is TGTGCCAGCAGTTACTCCCGGGAGACAGCTGTCGAGCAGTACTTC. It codes for CASSYSRETAVEQYF. The rearrangement links TRBV6-2 or TRBV6-3 to TRBJ2-7, with a tentative D call TRBD2 (6 bases). V was cut by 0 bases and J by 6 bases, with 15 bases left in between. The CDR3 is 15 amino acids. Germline values: CDR1 MNHEY, CDR2 SVGEGT.

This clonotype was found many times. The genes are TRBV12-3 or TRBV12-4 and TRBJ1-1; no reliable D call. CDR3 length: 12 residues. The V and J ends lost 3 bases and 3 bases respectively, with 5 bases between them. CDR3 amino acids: CASSFSYTEAFF. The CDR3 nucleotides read TGTGCCAGCAGTTTCTCCTACACTGAAGCTTTCTTT.

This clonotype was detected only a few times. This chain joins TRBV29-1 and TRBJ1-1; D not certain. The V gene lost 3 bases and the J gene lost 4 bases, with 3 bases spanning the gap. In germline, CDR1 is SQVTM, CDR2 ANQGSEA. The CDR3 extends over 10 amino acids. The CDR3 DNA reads TGCAGCGTTGATATCACTGAAGCTTTCTTT. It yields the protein CSVDITEAFF.

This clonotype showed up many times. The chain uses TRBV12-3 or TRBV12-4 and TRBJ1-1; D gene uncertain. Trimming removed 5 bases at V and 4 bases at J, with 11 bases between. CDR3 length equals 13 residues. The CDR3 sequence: CASSTGRFTEAFF. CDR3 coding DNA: TGTGCCAGCAGTACCGGCAGGTTCACTGAAGCTTTCTTT.

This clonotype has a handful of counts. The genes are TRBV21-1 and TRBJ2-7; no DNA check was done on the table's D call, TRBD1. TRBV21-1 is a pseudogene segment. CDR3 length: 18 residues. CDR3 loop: CASSKLSLIGSGRGEQYF. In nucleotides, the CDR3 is TGTGCCAGCAGCAAACTTTCCCTAATAGGATCGGGAAGAGGGGAGCAGTACTTC.

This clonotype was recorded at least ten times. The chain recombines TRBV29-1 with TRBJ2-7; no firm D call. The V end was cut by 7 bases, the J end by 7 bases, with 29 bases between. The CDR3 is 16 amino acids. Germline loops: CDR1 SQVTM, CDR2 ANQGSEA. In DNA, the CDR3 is TGCAGCGGTATAGCCAGAGAACCGACCCGAGGTGTTGAGCAGTACTTC. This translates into CSGIAREPTRGVEQYF.

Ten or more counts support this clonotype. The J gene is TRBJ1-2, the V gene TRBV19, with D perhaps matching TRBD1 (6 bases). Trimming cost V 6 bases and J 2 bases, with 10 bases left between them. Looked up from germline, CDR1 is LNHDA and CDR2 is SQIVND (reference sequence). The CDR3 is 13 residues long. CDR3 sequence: CASRPGTNYGYTF. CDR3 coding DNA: TGTGCCAGTAGACCCGGGACAAACTATGGCTACACCTTC.

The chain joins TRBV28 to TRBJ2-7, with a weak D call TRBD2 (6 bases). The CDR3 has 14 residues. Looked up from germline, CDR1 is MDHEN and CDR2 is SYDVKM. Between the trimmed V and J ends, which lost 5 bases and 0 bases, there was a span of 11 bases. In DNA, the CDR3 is TGTGCCAGCAGTACTCTCGGGAGCTCCTACGAGCAGTACTTC. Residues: CASSTLGSSYEQYF.

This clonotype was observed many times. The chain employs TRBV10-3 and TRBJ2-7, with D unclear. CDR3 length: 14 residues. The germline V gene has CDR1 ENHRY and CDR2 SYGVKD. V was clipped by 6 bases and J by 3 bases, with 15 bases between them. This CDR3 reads CAISPPAPHYEQYF. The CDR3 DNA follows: TGTGCCATCAGCCCTCCGGCACCGCACTACGAGCAGTACTTC.

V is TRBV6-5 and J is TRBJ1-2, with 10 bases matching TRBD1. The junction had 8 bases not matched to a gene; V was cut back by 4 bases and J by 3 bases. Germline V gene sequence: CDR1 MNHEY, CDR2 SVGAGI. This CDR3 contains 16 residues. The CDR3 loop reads CASSSPGTGDYYGYTF. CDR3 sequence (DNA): TGTGCCAGCAGTTCCCCCGGGACAGGGGATTACTATGGCTACACCTTC.

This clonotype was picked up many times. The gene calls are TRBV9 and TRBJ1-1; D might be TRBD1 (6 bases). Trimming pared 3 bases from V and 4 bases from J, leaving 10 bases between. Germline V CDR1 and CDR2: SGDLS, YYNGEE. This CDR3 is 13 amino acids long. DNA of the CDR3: TGTGCCAGCAGCGCGGTACAGGGCACTGAAGCTTTCTTT. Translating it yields CASSAVQGTEAFF.

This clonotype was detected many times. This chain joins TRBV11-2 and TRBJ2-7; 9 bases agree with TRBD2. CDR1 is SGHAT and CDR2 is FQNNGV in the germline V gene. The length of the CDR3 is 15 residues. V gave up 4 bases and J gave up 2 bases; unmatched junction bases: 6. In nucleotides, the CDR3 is TGTGCCAGCAGCTATAGTAGCGGGGGCGCCTACGAGCAGTACTTC. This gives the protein CASSYSSGGAYEQYF.

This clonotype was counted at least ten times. This CDR3 reads CASRPDSSSYNEQFF. CDR3 sequence (DNA): TGTGCCAGCAGACCAGACTCCAGCTCCTACAATGAGCAGTTCTTC. The chain employs TRBV12-3 or TRBV12-4 and TRBJ2-1, with unresolved D. CDR3 length: 15 amino acids. V was pared by 6 bases and J by 0 bases, with 12 bases between.

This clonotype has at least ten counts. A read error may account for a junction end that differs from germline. The CDR3 region has the DNA TGTGCCACAACCCCGGGACCAATCGGATCCTCCGAGCAGTACTTC. It codes for CATTPGPIGSSEQYF. V and J are TRBV12-3 or TRBV12-4 and TRBJ2-7, with D perhaps given as TRBD1 or TRBD2 (5 bases each). This CDR3 is 15 amino acids long.